This TCR beta chain was recovered during a study of cytomegalovirus exposure and HLA in healthy donors. CDR1 is LNHDA and CDR2 is SQIVND in the germline V gene (reference sequence). The CDR3 consists of 14 residues. V lost 1 base and J 4 bases, leaving 10 bases between the germline ends. The study ran its PCR with 60 Vbeta and 13 Jbeta primers. The repertoire was sequenced with immunoSEQ multiplex PCR; TCRdb's copy has only in-frame clones and lacks some. The repertoire holds 73,000 or so clones, with 80% to 90% as singletons. This clone was found once. Antigen specificity is unknown. Findings and caveats of the study: 164 TCR beta chains were listed as cytomegalovirus-associated. Presence/absence analyses assumed roughly uniform sequencing depth across donors.

Each donor's status was that of a healthy bone marrow donor. Input material: PBMCs. This clonotype was obtained from a human donor in good health. V gene TRBV19 combines with J gene TRBJ1-2; D might be TRBD1 (6 bases). The CDR3 loop is CASSIGGGVYGYTF. Here the CDR3 DNA reads TGTGCCAGTAGTATAGGGGGGGGCGTCTATGGCTACACCTTC.